This T cell receptor (beta chain) was observed in a study of T cell clonality in common variable immunodeficiency. The study's findings and limits: Compared with controls, CVID subjects had fewer shared TCRbeta clones. Common variable immunodeficiency TCR beta sequences reportedly had fewer deletions and N-nucleotide insertions. Authors noted CVID clonality's cause needs subpopulation repertoire sequencing.

Sequencing was performed with immunoSEQ multiplex PCR; in TCRdb, only in-frame clones are kept and a portion is missing. The repertoire has some 27,000 clones, none seen only once; the ten largest take under 4%. Of CVID subjects, 15 were female and 29 male, mean age approximately 40. CVID subjects had received replacement immunoglobulin for at least one year. CDR3 length: 16 amino acids. After removal of 3 bases from V and 4 bases from J, the junction contained 9 bases not matched to a gene. The germline CDR1 and CDR2 sequences are WSHSY and SAAADI. This clone was counted only a few times. The antigen is undetermined. The CDR3 end lies 3 residues beyond the end of the read and is filled in from the germline J gene.

Sequencing was carried out using peripheral blood mononuclear cells. This chain links TRBV10-2 with TRBJ2-1; 7 nucleotides align to TRBD2. The receptor's source is a human donor with common variable immunodeficiency. CDR3 protein: CASSDINSGVYNEQFF. CDR3 bases read: TGCGCCAGCAGTGATATAAACAGCGGGGTTTACAATGAG.